This is a list of T cell receptor beta chains from one sample in a study of beta chain features in type 1 diabetes. Sequencing was performed with immunoSEQ multiplex PCR; in TCRdb, only in-frame clones are kept and a portion is missing. The sample includes a few hundred thousand clones, 11% of them seen just once. Sequenced sample: naive CD4+ T cells from blood. These receptors came from a man under 40 with type 1 diabetes. Both conserved end residues are trimmed from each CDR3. Fields, in order: CDR3 protein, J gene, V gene.

ASSARGPSGGEQY | TRBJ2-7 | TRBV9
ASSVEEGMNTEAF | TRBJ1-1 | TRBV9
ASSFLYGQGSYEQY | TRBJ2-7 | TRBV5-1
SVETGKRGTDTQY | TRBJ2-3 | TRBV29-1
ASSPPSGGETQY | TRBJ2-5 | TRBV18
ASSQEDTGAYGYT | TRBJ1-2 | TRBV14
ASSLLGWGANVLT | TRBJ2-6 | TRBV11-2
ASSVGGVVSGANVLT | TRBJ2-6 | TRBV25-1
ASSPPSADHQPQH | TRBJ1-5 | TRBV18
ASMPGSGGNNEQF | TRBJ2-1 | TRBV27
ASSLVLGTDTQY | TRBJ2-3 | TRBV7-2
ASSPPGRAEQY | TRBJ2-7 | TRBV18
ASSFRGGTYNEQF | TRBJ2-1 | TRBV7-3
ASSPLEGSTNEKLF | TRBJ1-4 | TRBV16
ASRGEHNEQF | TRBJ2-1 | TRBV5-4
ASSLVLGNGYT | TRBJ1-2 | TRBV11-2
SVRKSGENEKLF | TRBJ1-4 | TRBV29-1
ASSLNRDIDSD | TRBJ2-7 | TRBV18
ASSLMAAYEQY | TRBJ2-7 | TRBV5-6
SVARSQETQY | TRBJ2-5 | TRBV29-1
ASTPQVVNTGELF | TRBJ2-2 | TRBV7-9
AWNHAGGTEAF | TRBJ1-1 | TRBV30
ASRTLGETEAF | TRBJ1-1 | TRBV4-3
AWSVGGRQPQH | TRBJ1-5 | TRBV30
ASSHAGGNTEAF | TRBJ1-1 | TRBV14
ASRTKDSLNGYT | TRBJ1-2 | TRBV5-1
ASSDGFAGTGFQPQH | TRBJ1-5 | TRBV6-1
ASRLGQQETQY | TRBJ2-5 | TRBV7-9
ASSSGLGYT | TRBJ1-2 | TRBV7-2
ASRKTEQNTEAF | TRBJ1-1 | TRBV2
ASSVGLPRETQY | TRBJ2-5 | TRBV18
ASSPNRRGQGEQF | TRBJ2-1 | TRBV9
ASSLVAGGDQETQY | TRBJ2-5 | TRBV5-6
ASSLGRGTDTQY | TRBJ2-3 | TRBV5-1
ASSPGQGVDIQY | TRBJ2-4 | TRBV5-1
ASSHGWAETQY | TRBJ2-5 | TRBV14
ASSFLGTGGYGYT | TRBJ1-2 | TRBV9
ASSSLAGRREQY | TRBJ2-7 | TRBV19
ASSLELGSYEQY | TRBJ2-7 | TRBV7-2
ASSSPQETQY | TRBJ2-5 | TRBV5-4
SDRQGQGQY | TRBJ2-3 | TRBV29-1
SVTGTADEQY | NA | TRBV29-1
ASSFGQPYNEQF | TRBJ2-1 | TRBV7-9
ASRRQNGYT | TRBJ1-2 | TRBV19
ASIKTSGGPGGNEQF | TRBJ2-1 | TRBV28
ASSLAGHKNIQY | TRBJ2-4 | TRBV7-9
ASSLSITSTDTQY | TRBJ2-3 | TRBV11-2
ASSLEGQGFSPLH | TRBJ1-6 | TRBV7-2
ASSLPNKGTEKRVAF | TRBJ1-1 | TRBV7-9
ASSEAGQLVNQPQH | TRBJ1-5 | TRBV28
ASSQYRGGGETQY | TRBJ2-5 | TRBV4-2
ASSRATGTVSSYEQY | TRBJ2-7 | TRBV11-2
ASKESSGNTIY | TRBJ1-3 | TRBV7-9
ASSYSVAQLGETQY | TRBJ2-5 | TRBV6-5
ASSLGVSSGGQETQY | TRBJ2-5 | TRBV7-3